Sequencing of this T cell receptor (beta chain) was carried out in a study of blood T cells in healthy people across ages. General study points: Not knowing donor CMV status may have confounded expanded clonotype changes.

Alongside a J-beta primer mix, a sample-barcoded 5' primer served in a second PCR lasting about 6 to 11 cycles. TCRdb itself ran the 5' RACE reads through MiXCR, one entry per CDR3 protein. The repertoire consists of about 2 million distinct CDR3 sequences, with 40% to 55% occurring once and the leading ten covering roughly 2%. This CDR3 region has 14 residues. The V gene's germline CDR1 is SGHDT and CDR2 YYEEEE. J gave up 4 bases and V 0 bases, and 2 bases lay outside the gene matches. As for this clonotype: The antigen remains unidentified.

The receptor comes from a woman in her 40s in good health. This rearrangement joins TRBV5-6 to TRBJ2-5; 8 bases agree with TRBD2. The sample was blood. The CDR3 here is CASSLGTSIETQYF. CDR3 bases: TGTGCCAGCAGCTTGGGGACTAGCATAGAGACCCAGTACTTC.